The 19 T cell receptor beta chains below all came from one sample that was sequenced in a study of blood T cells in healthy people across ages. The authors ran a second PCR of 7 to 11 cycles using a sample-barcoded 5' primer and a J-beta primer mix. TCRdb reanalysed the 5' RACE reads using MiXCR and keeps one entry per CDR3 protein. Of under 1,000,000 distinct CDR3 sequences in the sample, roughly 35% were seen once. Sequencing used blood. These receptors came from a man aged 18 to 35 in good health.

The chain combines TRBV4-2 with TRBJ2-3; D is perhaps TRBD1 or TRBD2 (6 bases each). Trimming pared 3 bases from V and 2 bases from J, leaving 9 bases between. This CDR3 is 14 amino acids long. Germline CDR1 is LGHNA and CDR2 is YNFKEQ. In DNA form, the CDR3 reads TGTGCCAGCAGCCATTGGGGGGCCACAGATACGCAGTATTTT. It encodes CASSHWGATDTQYF.

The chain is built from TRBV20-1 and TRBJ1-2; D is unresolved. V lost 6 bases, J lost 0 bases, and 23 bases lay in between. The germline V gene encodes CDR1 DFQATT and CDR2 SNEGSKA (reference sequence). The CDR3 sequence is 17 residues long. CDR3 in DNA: TGCAGTGCCCTCACGACCGCGGTGGACCCAACTAACTATGGCTACACCTTC. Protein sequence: CSALTTAVDPTNYGYTF.

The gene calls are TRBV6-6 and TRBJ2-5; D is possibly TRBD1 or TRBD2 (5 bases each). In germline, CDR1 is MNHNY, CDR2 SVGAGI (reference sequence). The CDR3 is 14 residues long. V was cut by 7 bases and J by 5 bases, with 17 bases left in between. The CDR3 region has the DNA TGTGCCAGCACTCCGGGACGGGGTCGGGAGACCCAGTACTTC. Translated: CASTPGRGRETQYF.

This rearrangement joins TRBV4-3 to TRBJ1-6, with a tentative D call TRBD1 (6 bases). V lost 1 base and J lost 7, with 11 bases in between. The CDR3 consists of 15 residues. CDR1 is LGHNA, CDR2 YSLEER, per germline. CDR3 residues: CASSQAVQGNSPLHF. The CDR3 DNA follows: TGCGCCAGCAGCCAAGCTGTCCAGGGGAATTCACCCCTCCACTTT.

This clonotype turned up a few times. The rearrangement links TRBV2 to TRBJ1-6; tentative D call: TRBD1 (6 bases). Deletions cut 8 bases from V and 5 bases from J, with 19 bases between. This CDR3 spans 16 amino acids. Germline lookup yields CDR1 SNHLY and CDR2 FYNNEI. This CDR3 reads CASSLQGSLNNSPLHF. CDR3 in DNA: TGTGCCAGCTCACTACAGGGATCCTTAAATAATTCACCCCTCCACTTT. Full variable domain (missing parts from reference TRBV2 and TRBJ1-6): EPEVTQTPSHQVTQMGQEVILRCVPISNHLYFYWYRQILGQKVEFLVSFYNNEISEKSEIFDDQFSVERPDGSNFTLKIRSTKLEDSAMYFCASSLQGSLNNSPLHFGNGTRLTVT.

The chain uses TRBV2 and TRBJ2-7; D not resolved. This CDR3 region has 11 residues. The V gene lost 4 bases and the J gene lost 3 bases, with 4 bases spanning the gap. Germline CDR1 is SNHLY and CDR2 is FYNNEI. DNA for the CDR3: TGTGCCAGCAGTGTTTTCTACGAGCAGTACTTC. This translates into CASSVFYEQYF.

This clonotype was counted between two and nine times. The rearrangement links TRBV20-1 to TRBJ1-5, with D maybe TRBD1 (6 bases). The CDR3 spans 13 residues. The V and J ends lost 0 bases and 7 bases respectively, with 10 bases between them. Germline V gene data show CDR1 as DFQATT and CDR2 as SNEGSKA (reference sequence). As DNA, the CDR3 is TGCAGTGCTAGAGAAACCCAGGGGCAGCCCCAGCATTTT. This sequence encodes CSARETQGQPQHF.

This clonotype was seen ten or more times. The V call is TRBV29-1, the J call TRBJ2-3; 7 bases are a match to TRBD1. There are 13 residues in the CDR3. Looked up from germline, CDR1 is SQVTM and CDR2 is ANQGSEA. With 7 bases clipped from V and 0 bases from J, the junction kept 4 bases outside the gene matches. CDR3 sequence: CSGGQKSTDTQYF. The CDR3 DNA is TGCAGCGGGGGACAGAAAAGCACAGATACGCAGTATTTT.

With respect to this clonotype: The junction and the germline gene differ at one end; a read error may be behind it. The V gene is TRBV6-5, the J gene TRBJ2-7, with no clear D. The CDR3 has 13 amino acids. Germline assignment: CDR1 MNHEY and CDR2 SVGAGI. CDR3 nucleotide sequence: TGTGCCGGCAGTTACTCAGAGACCTACGAGCAGTACTTC. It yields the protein CAGSYSETYEQYF.

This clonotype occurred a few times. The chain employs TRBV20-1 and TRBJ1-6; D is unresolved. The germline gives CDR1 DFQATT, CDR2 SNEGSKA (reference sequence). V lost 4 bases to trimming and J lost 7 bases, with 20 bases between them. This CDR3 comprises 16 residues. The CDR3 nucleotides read TGCAGTGCTACGGCCCAGGTTGGCAGCCTCAATTCACCCCTCCACTTT. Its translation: CSATAQVGSLNSPLHF.

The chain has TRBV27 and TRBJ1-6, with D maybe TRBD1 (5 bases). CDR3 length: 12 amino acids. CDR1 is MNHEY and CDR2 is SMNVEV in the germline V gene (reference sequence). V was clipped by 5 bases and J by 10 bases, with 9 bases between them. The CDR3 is CASSPWGSPLHF. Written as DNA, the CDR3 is TGTGCCAGCAGTCCCTGGGGCTCACCCCTCCACTTT.

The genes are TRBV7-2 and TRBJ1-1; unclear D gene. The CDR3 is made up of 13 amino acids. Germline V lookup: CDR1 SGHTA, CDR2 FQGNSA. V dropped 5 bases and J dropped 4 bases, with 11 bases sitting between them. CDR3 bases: TGTGCCAGCAGCCCCCCCTACGCCACTGAAGCTTTCTTT. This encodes CASSPPYATEAFF. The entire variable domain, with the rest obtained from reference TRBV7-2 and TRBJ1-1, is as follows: GAGVSQSPSNKVTEKGKDVELRCDPISGHTALYWYRQSLGQGLEFLIYFQGNSAPDKSGLPSDRFSAERTGGSVSTLTIQRTQQEDSAVYLCASSPPYATEAFFGQGTRLTVV.

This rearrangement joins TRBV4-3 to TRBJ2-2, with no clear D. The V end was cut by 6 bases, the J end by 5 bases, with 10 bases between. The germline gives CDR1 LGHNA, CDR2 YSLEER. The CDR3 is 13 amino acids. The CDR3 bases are TGCGCCAGCAGTCGCGCCCAAACCGGGGAGCTGTTTTTT. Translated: CASSRAQTGELFF.

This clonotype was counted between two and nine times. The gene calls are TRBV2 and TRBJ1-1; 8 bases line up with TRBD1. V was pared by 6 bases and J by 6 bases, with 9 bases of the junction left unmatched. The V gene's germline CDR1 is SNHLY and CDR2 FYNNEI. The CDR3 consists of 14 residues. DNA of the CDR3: TGTGCCAGCAGGACGACAGGGGTGCAGGCTGAAGCTTTCTTT. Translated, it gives CASRTTGVQAEAFF.

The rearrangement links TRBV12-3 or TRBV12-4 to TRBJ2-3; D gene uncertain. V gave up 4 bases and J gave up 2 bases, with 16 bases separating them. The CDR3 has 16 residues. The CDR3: CASSSFSERYTDTQYF. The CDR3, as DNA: TGTGCCAGCAGTTCTTTTTCGGAAAGATACACAGATACGCAGTATTTT.

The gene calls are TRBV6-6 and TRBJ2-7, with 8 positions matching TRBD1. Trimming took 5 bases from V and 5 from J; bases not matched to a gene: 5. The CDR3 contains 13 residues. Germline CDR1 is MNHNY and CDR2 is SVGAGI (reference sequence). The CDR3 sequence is CASSPGQVDEQYF. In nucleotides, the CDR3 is TGTGCCAGCAGTCCGGGACAGGTGGACGAGCAGTACTTC.

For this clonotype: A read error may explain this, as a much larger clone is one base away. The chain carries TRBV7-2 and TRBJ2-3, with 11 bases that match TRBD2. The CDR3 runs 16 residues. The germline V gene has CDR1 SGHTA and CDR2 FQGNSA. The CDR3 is CASSPLAGAITATQYF. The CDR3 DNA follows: TGTGCCAGCAGCCCACTAGCGGGGGCGATCACAGCTACGCAGTATTTT.

CDR3 nucleotide sequence: TGTGCCAGCAGTGAATGGAATTTTGGGGGGCCGTCCGACGAGCAGTACTTC. Its protein is CASSEWNFGGPSDEQYF. V gene TRBV25-1 combines with J gene TRBJ2-7; D might be TRBD1 or TRBD2, each matching 6 bases. CDR3 length: 17 residues. From germline, CDR1 is MGHDK and CDR2 SYGVNS. The germline V and J ends were trimmed by 1 base and 5 bases, with 21 bases remaining between them.

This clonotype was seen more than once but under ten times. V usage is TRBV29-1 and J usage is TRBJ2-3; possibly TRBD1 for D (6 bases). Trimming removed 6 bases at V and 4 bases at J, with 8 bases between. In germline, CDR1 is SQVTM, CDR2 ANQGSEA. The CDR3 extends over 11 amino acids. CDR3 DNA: TGCAGCGTCGGACAGTCAGATACGCAGTATTTT. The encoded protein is CSVGQSDTQYF.